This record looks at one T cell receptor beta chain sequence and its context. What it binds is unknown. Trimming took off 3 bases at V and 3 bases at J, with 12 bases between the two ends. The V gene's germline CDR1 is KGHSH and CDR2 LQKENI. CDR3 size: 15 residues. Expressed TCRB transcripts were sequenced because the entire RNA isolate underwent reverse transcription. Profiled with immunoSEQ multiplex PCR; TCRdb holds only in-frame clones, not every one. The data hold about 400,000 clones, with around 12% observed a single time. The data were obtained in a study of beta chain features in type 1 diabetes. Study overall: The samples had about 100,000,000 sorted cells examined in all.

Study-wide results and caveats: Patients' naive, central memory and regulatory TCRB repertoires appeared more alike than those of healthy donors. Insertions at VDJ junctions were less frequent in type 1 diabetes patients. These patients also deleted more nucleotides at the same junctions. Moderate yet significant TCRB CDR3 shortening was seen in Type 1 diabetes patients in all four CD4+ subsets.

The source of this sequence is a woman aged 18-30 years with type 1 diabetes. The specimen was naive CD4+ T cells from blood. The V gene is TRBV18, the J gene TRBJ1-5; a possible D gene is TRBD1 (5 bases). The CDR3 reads CASSPVGGYNQPQHF. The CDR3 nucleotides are TGTGCCAGCTCACCCGTCGGGGGTTACAATCAGCCCCAGCATTTT.